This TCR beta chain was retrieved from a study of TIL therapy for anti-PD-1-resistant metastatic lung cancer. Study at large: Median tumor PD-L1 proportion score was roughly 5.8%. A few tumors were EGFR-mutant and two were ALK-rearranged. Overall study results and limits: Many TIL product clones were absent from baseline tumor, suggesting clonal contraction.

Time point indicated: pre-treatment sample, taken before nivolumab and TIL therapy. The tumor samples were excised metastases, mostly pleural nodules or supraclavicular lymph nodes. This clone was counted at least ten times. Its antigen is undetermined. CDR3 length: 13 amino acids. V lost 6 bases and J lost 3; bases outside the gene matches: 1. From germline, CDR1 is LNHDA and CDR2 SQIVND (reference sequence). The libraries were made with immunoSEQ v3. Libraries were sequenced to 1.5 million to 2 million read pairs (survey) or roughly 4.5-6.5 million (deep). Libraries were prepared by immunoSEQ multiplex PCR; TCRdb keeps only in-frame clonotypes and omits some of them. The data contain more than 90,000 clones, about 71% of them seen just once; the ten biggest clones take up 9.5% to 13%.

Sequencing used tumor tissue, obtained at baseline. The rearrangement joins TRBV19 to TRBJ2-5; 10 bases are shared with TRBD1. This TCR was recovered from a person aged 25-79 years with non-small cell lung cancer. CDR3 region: CASRGTGEETQYF. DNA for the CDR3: TGTGCCAGTAGAGGGACAGGGGAAGAGACCCAGTACTTC.